These T cell receptor beta chains were read from a single sample in a study of blood T cell repertoires in COVID-19. Using immunoSEQ multiplex PCR, the repertoire was profiled, and TCRdb retains in-frame clones only, with some absent. The sample carries 140,000 or so clones, approximately 89% recorded once. Specimen: peripheral blood. Source of these receptors: a man in his 60s with active or convalescent COVID-19. Each CDR3 is given with its conserved first and last residue. The D gene is left open where the match is weak. A clone size is listed for some rows: how often the clone was seen (once, few, many), or a class if it is expanded.

TRBD2	TRBV20-1	TRBJ2-5	-	TGCAGTGCGAGTCCGGGACTAGCGGGAGGGCTCGCGAAGACCCAGTACTTC	CSASPGLAGGLAKTQYF
TRBD2	TRBV3-1/TRBV3-2	TRBJ2-2	-	TGTGCCAGCAGCCAAGATGGACTAGCGGGAGGCGGCGGGGAGCTGTTTTTT	CASSQDGLAGGGGELFF
-	TRBV5-1	TRBJ2-5	once	TGCGCCAGCAGCTTAGCAGGACAGAGTCAAGAGACCCAGTACTTC	CASSLAGQSQETQYF
-	TRBV6-5	TRBJ2-7	-	TGTGCCAGCAGCCCCCCTAGCAGATCCTACGAGCAGTACTTC	CASSPPSRSYEQYF
TRBD2	TRBV2	TRBJ2-1	once	TGTGCCAGATTAACCGGGACTAGCGGGATATCGATTGATGAGCAGTTCTTC	CARLTGTSGISIDEQFF
TRBD1	TRBV28	TRBJ2-7	-	TGTGCCAGCAGTTTTCGGGGACAGGGGACCTACGAGCAGTACTTC	CASSFRGQGTYEQYF
TRBD1	TRBV6-5	TRBJ2-7	-	TGTGCCAGCAGTCCGGACAGGGGCTACGAGCAGTACTTC	CASSPDRGYEQYF
TRBD2	TRBV10-3	TRBJ2-7	-	TGTGCCATCAGTGAAATTAGTGGCGGGAGTTACGAGCAGTACTTC	CAISEISGGSYEQYF
-	TRBV27	TRBJ2-7	-	TGTGCCAGCAGTTTGATGGGCAGGGTCCACCCTGGGGCCTACGAGCAGTACTTC	CASSLMGRVHPGAYEQYF
TRBD2	TRBV9	TRBJ2-3	-	TGTGCCAGCAGCGCGACCGGGACTAGCGGATTCGCGCAGTATTTT	CASSATGTSGFAQYF
TRBD1	TRBV5-5	TRBJ2-7	-	TGTGCCAGCAGCTTGAGACAGGGGAATGGAGAGCAGTACTTC	CASSLRQGNGEQYF
TRBD1	TRBV27	TRBJ1-6	-	TGTGCCAGCAGTAAGAGGGACAGACGCTCCTATAATTCACCCCTCCACTTT	CASSKRDRRSYNSPLHF
-	TRBV27	TRBJ1-2	-	TGTGCCAGCAGCCCCGGGGGTCCCAATAACTATGGCTACACCTTC	CASSPGGPNNYGYTF
-	TRBV9	TRBJ2-7	-	TGTGCCAGCAGCCAGGGGGGCCACGAGCAGTACTTC	CASSQGGHEQYF
-	TRBV11-2	TRBJ1-2	-	TGTGCCAGCAGCCAGGGAAACCATAGGGGCTACACCTTC	CASSQGNHRGYTF
TRBD2	TRBV19	TRBJ2-1	few	TGTGCCAGTAGGAGTAGCGGGAGTCCCTCCTACAATGAGCAGTTCTTC	CASRSSGSPSYNEQFF
TRBD1	TRBV28	TRBJ2-5	-	TGTGCCAGCACCAACTCCGGGACAGGGGGAGAGACCCAGTACTTC	CASTNSGTGGETQYF
TRBD1	TRBV5-4	TRBJ2-7	-	TGTGCCAGCAGCGACAGGGGGGGCTACGAGCAGTACTTC	CASSDRGGYEQYF
TRBD2	TRBV9	TRBJ2-3	once	TGTGCCAGCAGCGTAGGTGGGACTAGCGGGAGTGATACGCAGTATTTT	CASSVGGTSGSDTQYF
-	TRBV14	TRBJ2-7	-	TGTGCCAGCAGCCAAGGGGGCAGGTCCTACGAGCAGTACTTC	CASSQGGRSYEQYF
-	TRBV6-5	TRBJ1-3	-	TGTGCCAGCAAATCTCAGGGTTCGGGAAACACCATATATTTT	CASKSQGSGNTIYF
TRBD1	TRBV10-2	TRBJ2-4	-	TGCGCCAGCAGTGAAGGACAGGGTAACATTCAGTACTTC	CASSEGQGNIQYF
-	TRBV2	TRBJ1-1	-	TGTGCCAGCAGAAGGTCCCAGGGAGGAGCTTTCTTT	CASRRSQGGAFF
-	TRBV27	TRBJ2-7	-	TGTGCCAGCAGTCCAGCGGGTCGCGAGCAGTACTTC	CASSPAGREQYF
-	TRBV7-8	TRBJ1-2	few	TGTGCCAGCGGACAGCCGCCTAACTATGGCTACACCTTC	CASGQPPNYGYTF
-	TRBV9	TRBJ2-7	few	TGTGCCAGCAGCGCCCAGGGGTGGGACGAGCAGTACTTC	CASSAQGWDEQYF
-	TRBV5-1	TRBJ2-5	-	TGCGCCAGCAGCGGGGGCCTGGGACGGTCGGGGTCCCAAGAGACCCAGTACTTC	CASSGGLGRSGSQETQYF
-	TRBV7-9	TRBJ2-2	-	TGTGCCAGCAGCCCAAGGACAGAGAACACCGGGGAGCTGTTTTTT	CASSPRTENTGELFF
-	TRBV4-2	TRBJ1-3	-	TGTGCCAGCAGCCAACAGACAGGAGCTGGAAACACCATATATTTT	CASSQQTGAGNTIYF
-	TRBV4-1	TRBJ1-1	-	TGCGCCAGCAGCCAACCAACAGGGTCCGGAGAAGCTTTCTTT	CASSQPTGSGEAFF
TRBD1	TRBV6-2/TRBV6-3	TRBJ1-4	-	TGTGCCAGCAGCGGAGGGACAGGGGTCATCGCTAATGAAAAACTGTTTTTT	CASSGGTGVIANEKLFF
TRBD1	TRBV11-3	TRBJ2-1	-	TGTGCCAGCAGCTCTAGGGGGGACAGGGGGCGCGATGAGCAGTTCTTC	CASSSRGDRGRDEQFF
TRBD1	TRBV28	TRBJ2-1	-	TGTGCCAGCAGGACGCCGGGACAGGGAACCTACAATGAGCAGTTCTTC	CASRTPGQGTYNEQFF
TRBD1	TRBV2	TRBJ1-2	-	TGTGCCAGCAGGGACAGGGCGTCCGGCTACACCTTC	CASRDRASGYTF
TRBD1	TRBV28	TRBJ2-5	-	TGTGCCAGCAGTGACAGGGTGAAAGAGACCCAGTACTTC	CASSDRVKETQYF
TRBD2	TRBV7-3	TRBJ2-3	-	TGTGCCAGCAGCTTAGCGGGAGCCCCAGATACGCAGTATTTT	CASSLAGAPDTQYF
-	TRBV7-3	TRBJ1-6	-	TGTGCCAGCAGCTTATCAGGGCAGGAAGATAATTCACCCCTCCACTTT	CASSLSGQEDNSPLHF
-	TRBV6-1	TRBJ2-7	-	TGTGCCAGCAGTGACCAGTCAGGGGCCACCTACGAGCAGTACTTC	CASSDQSGATYEQYF
TRBD1	TRBV13	TRBJ1-1	-	TGTGCCAGCAGCTCACAGAGGACAGGTTCCAAAGCTTTCTTT	CASSSQRTGSKAFF
TRBD2	TRBV5-6	TRBJ2-3	-	TGTGCCAGCAGCCCCCTGGGACTAGCGGGAGGGGCCACAGATACGCAGTATTTT	CASSPLGLAGGATDTQYF
TRBD1	TRBV19	TRBJ2-2	-	TGTGCCAGTAAGACGGGGACAGCTACGAACACCGGGGAGCTGTTTTTT	CASKTGTATNTGELFF
-	TRBV18	TRBJ2-7	-	TGTGCCAGCTCACCACGGCCAAGGGGCCACGAGCAGTACTTC	CASSPRPRGHEQYF
TRBD2	TRBV6-5	TRBJ2-1	once	TGTGCCAGCAGTTACGGGACTAGCGGTAAGAATGAGCAGTTCTTC	CASSYGTSGKNEQFF
TRBD2	TRBV10-3	TRBJ2-7	-	TGTGCCATCAGTACCGGGACTAGAGGCGAGCAGTACTTC	CAISTGTRGEQYF
-	TRBV29-1	TRBJ1-1	-	TGCAGCGTTGTTCGGGGGGCGGAAGGAGCTTTCTTT	CSVVRGAEGAFF
-	TRBV2	TRBJ1-5	-	TGTGCCAGCAGTGAAGGGCGGAGTAATCAGCCCCAGCATTTT	CASSEGRSNQPQHF